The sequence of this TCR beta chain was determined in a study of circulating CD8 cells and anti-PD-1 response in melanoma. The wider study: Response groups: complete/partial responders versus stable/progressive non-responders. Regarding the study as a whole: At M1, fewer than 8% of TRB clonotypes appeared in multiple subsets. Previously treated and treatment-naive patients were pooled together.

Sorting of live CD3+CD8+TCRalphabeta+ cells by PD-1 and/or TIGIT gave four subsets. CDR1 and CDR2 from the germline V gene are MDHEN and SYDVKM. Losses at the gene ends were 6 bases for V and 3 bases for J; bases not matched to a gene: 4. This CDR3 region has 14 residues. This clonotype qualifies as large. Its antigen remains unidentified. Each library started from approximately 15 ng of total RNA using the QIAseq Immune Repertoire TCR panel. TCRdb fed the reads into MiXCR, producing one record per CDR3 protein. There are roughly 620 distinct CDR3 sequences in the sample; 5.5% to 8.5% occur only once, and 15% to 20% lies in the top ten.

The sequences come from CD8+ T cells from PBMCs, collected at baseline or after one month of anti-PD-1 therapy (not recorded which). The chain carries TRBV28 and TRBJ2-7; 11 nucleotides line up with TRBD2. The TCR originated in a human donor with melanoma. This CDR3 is CASSLLAGDYEQYF. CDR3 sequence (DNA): TGTGCCAGCAGCCTACTAGCGGGGGACTACGAGCAGTACTTC.